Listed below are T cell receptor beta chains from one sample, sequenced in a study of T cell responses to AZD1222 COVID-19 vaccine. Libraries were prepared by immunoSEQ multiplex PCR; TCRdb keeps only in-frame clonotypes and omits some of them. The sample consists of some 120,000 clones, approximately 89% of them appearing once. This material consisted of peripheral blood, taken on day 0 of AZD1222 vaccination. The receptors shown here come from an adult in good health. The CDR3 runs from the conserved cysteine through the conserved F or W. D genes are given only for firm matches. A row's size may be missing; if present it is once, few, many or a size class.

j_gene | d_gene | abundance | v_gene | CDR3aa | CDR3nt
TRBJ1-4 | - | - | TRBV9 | CASSSGESVEKLFF | TGTGCCAGCAGCTCCGGGGAGTCGGTGGAAAAACTGTTTTTT
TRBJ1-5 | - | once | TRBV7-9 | CASSPSGNQPQHF | TGTGCCAGCAGCCCGTCAGGGAATCAGCCCCAGCATTTT
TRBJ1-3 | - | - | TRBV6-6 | CASSPDGRSGNTIYF | TGTGCCAGCAGTCCGGACGGGAGGTCTGGAAACACCATATATTTT
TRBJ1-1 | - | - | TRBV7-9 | CASSTHHRVEGAFF | TGTGCCAGCAGCACACACCACAGGGTTGAGGGTGCTTTCTTT
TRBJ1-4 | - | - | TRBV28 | CASSLAPGVNEKLFF | TGTGCCAGCAGTTTAGCTCCAGGGGTTAATGAAAAACTGTTTTTT
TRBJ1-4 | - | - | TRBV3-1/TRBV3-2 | CASRLRLGVEKLFF | TGTGCCAGCAGGCTAAGATTGGGGGTTGAAAAACTGTTTTTT
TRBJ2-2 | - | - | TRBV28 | CASRAGTAGYGELFF | TGTGCCAGCAGGGCTGGGACAGCGGGATACGGGGAGCTGTTTTTT
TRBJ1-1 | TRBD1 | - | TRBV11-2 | CASSLDGTGGLYTEAFF | TGTGCCAGCAGCTTAGATGGGACAGGGGGATTATACACTGAAGCTTTCTTT
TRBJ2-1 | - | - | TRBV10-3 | CAISESGGPYNEQFF | TGTGCCATCAGTGAGTCGGGGGGCCCCTACAATGAGCAGTTCTTC
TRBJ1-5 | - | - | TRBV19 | CASSIFGDPSNQPQHF | TGTGCCAGTAGTATTTTTGGGGACCCTAGCAATCAGCCCCAGCATTTT
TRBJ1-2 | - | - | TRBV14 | CASSLAPLANYGYTF | TGTGCCAGCAGCCTAGCGCCCCTGGCTAACTATGGCTACACCTTC
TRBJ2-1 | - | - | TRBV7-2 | CASSFLPQSSYNEQFF | TGTGCCAGCAGCTTCCTGCCCCAGAGCTCCTACAATGAGCAGTTCTTC
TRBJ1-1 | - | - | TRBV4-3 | CASSQEGAGYGTEAFF | TGCGCCAGCAGCCAAGAGGGGGCAGGGTATGGCACTGAAGCTTTCTTT
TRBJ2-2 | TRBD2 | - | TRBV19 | CASSIGPAGGLDTGELFF | TGTGCCAGTAGTATAGGCCCAGCGGGGGGGCTAGACACCGGGGAGCTGTTTTTT
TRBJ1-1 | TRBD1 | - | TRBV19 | CASSQARGTAFF | TGTGCCAGTAGCCAAGCCAGGGGGACCGCTTTCTTT
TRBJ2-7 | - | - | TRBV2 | CASTSWQPSYEQYF | TGTGCCAGCACGTCGTGGCAGCCCTCCTACGAGCAGTACTTC
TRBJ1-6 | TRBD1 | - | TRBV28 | CASRPQGTGNSPLHF | TGTGCCAGCAGACCCCAGGGGACAGGGAATTCACCCCTCCACTTT
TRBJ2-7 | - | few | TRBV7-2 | CASSQLRPYEQYF | TGTGCCAGCAGCCAGCTAAGACCCTACGAGCAGTACTTC
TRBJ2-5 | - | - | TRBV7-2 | CASSLLPLQETQYF | TGTGCCAGCAGCTTACTTCCCCTCCAAGAGACCCAGTACTTC
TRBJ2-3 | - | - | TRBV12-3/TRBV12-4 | CASSLQDTQYF | TGTGCCAGCAGTTTACAAGATACGCAGTATTTT
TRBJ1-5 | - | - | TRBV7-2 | CASSLAGGSNQPQHF | TGTGCCAGCAGCTTAGCGGGGGGTAGCAATCAGCCCCAGCATTTT
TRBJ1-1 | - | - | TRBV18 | CASSPGQTEAFF | TGTGCCAGCTCACCAGGACAGACTGAAGCTTTCTTT
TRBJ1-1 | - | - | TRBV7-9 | CASSLYLRGNTEAFF | TGTGCCAGCAGCCTATACCTCAGGGGGAACACTGAAGCTTTCTTT
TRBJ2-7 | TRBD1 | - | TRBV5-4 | CASSWDRESEQYF | TGTGCCAGCAGCTGGGACAGGGAAAGCGAGCAGTACTTC
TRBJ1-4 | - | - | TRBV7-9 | CASSPDGGGEKLFF | TGTGCCAGCAGCCCGGATGGGGGCGGGGAAAAACTGTTTTTT
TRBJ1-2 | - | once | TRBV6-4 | CASSDPYQGNGYTF | TGTGCCAGCAGTGACCCCTACCAAGGGAATGGCTACACCTTC
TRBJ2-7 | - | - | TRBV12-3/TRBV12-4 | CASSSGAQDEQYF | TGTGCCAGCAGTTCGGGGGCCCAGGACGAGCAGTACTTC
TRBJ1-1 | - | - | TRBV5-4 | CASSFYRTGAFF | TGTGCCAGCAGCTTCTACAGGACGGGAGCTTTCTTT
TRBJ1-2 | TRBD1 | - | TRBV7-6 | CASSDEGAIGGYTF | TGTGCCAGCAGCGACGAGGGGGCTATCGGTGGCTACACCTTC
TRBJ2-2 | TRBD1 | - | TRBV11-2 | CASSPGQGPGELFF | TGTGCCAGCAGCCCCGGACAGGGCCCCGGGGAGCTGTTTTTT
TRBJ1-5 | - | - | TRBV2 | CASSRGLLQPQHF | TGTGCCAGCAGTAGGGGACTCCTACAGCCCCAGCATTTT
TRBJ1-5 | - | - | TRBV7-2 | CASSWGPAGPQHF | TGTGCCAGCAGTTGGGGTCCTGCGGGGCCCCAGCATTTT
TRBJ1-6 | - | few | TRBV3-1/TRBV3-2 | CASSQSWSPLHF | TGTGCCAGCAGCCAATCGTGGTCACCCCTCCACTTT